The 27 T cell receptor beta chains below come from one sample, sequenced in a study of T cell changes during pregnancy in multiple sclerosis. TCRdb's copy holds only in-frame clones and misses some; the assay was immunoSEQ multiplex PCR. The data hold roughly 72,000 clones, with around 94% observed a single time. The specimen comprised CD4+ T cells from peripheral blood mononuclear cells, sampled before pregnancy. The receptors here all came from a female donor with multiple sclerosis, enrolled in a pregnancy study.

The chain joins TRBV10-3 to TRBJ2-7, with 9 nucleotides matching TRBD1. Germline trimming cut 1 base from V and 2 bases from J; bases unmatched to any gene: 6. The CDR3 has 16 residues. Germline V gene lookup returns CDR1 ENHRY and CDR2 SYGVKD. CDR3 residues: CAISELGTGFPYEQYF. DNA of the CDR3: TGTGCCATCAGTGAGTTAGGGACAGGGTTCCCCTACGAGCAGTACTTC.

This chain connects TRBV30 to TRBJ2-7; TRBD1 matches 12 bases. Germline CDR1 reads GTSNPN; CDR2 reads SVGIG (reference sequence). CDR3 length equals 13 residues. V gave up 8 bases and J gave up 5 bases; unmatched junction bases: 7. The CDR3 DNA reads as TGTGCCGAACGGGACAGGGGGCGCGACGAGCAGTACTTC. This codes for CAERDRGRDEQYF.

This clone was detected only once. This chain uses TRBV5-1 with TRBJ2-5; 8 positions match TRBD2. The CDR3 consists of 15 residues. Per germline, CDR1 SGHRS and CDR2 YFSETQ. V was pared by 3 bases and J by 5 bases, with 9 bases of the junction left unmatched. The CDR3 reads CASSYSGAPGETQYF. DNA for the CDR3: TGCGCCAGCAGCTATAGCGGGGCCCCGGGGGAGACCCAGTACTTC.

Of note for this clone: An end of the junction does not agree with germline; a read error may underlie this. The chain couples TRBV15 to TRBJ2-3, with TRBD1 matching 8 bases. The germline gives CDR1 LNHNV, CDR2 YYDKDF (reference sequence). This CDR3 region has 13 residues. As DNA, the CDR3 is TGTGCCACCAGCAGAGAAGGACAGGGATCGAGGGTTTTT. Protein: CATSREGQGSRVF.

The J gene is TRBJ1-5, the V gene TRBV5-1; D might be TRBD1 (5 bases). In germline, CDR1 is SGHRS, CDR2 YFSETQ. Trimming removed 0 bases from V and 2 bases from J, with 6 bases in between. CDR3 size: 14 residues. As DNA, the CDR3 is TGCGCCAGCAGCTTGGGCAGGGGCAATCAGCCCCAGCATTTT. The encoded protein is CASSLGRGNQPQHF.

V gene TRBV2 combines with J gene TRBJ1-2; 8 nucleotides align to TRBD1. V shed 3 bases and J 7 bases; nucleotides not matched to a gene: 7. Germline assignment: CDR1 SNHLY and CDR2 FYNNEI. The CDR3 is 14 residues long. CDR3 sequence reads: CASSDVQGVGGYTF. The CDR3 nucleotides read TGTGCCAGCAGTGACGTACAGGGGGTAGGTGGCTACACCTTC.

CDR3 residues: CASSFLREGGYTF. For the CDR3, the DNA is TGTGCCAGCAGCTTTCTCAGGGAAGGAGGCTACACCTTC. This sequence joins TRBV7-2 and TRBJ1-2; weak D call: TRBD1 (5 bases). Per germline, CDR1 SGHTA and CDR2 FQGNSA. This CDR3 region has 13 residues. With 3 bases removed from V and 8 bases from J, the gap between germline ends came to 13 bases.

The chain couples TRBV7-9 to TRBJ1-4, with D perhaps matching TRBD1 (5 bases). V lost 6 bases, J lost 4 bases, and 12 bases lay in between. The germline V gene encodes CDR1 SEHNR and CDR2 FQNEAQ (reference sequence). This CDR3 has 14 amino acids. As DNA, the CDR3 is TGTGCCAGCAGTCTCGACAGCTTTAATGAAAAACTGTTTTTT. Residues: CASSLDSFNEKLFF.

J is TRBJ2-3 and V is TRBV5-1, with TRBD1 matching over 9 bases. The CDR3 consists of 16 residues. V lost 0 bases to trimming and J lost 6 bases; unmatched junction nucleotides: 8. CDR1 SGHRS and CDR2 YFSETQ come from the germline V gene. CDR3: CASSLGIQGAADTQYF. CDR3 DNA: TGCGCCAGCAGCTTGGGCATACAGGGGGCGGCTGATACGCAGTATTTT. The variable domain in full, with the rest retrieved from reference TRBV5-1 and TRBJ2-3, is KAGVTQTPRYLIKTRGQQVTLSCSPISGHRSVSWYQQTPGQGLQFLFEYFSETQRNKGNFPGRFSGRQFSNSRSEMNVSTLELGDSALYLCASSLGIQGAADTQYFGPGTRLTVL.

V and J are TRBV28 and TRBJ1-1; D remains ambiguous. Germline V gives CDR1 MDHEN, CDR2 SYDVKM. The CDR3 consists of 14 residues. V lost 7 bases and J 7 bases, leaving 19 bases between the germline ends. CDR3 amino acids: CASNTLPGVNEAFF. The DNA for the CDR3 is TGTGCCAGCAATACCCTCCCCGGGGTGAATGAAGCTTTCTTT.

The V gene is TRBV9, the J gene TRBJ2-1; 10 positions agree with TRBD2. The germline gives CDR1 SGDLS, CDR2 YYNGEE. This CDR3 is built from 15 residues. With 0 bases clipped from V and 7 bases from J, the junction kept 4 bases outside the gene matches. CDR3 region: CASSVGNSGRNEQFF. As DNA, the CDR3 is TGTGCCAGCAGCGTAGGCAATAGCGGGAGGAATGAGCAGTTCTTC.

V and J are TRBV19 and TRBJ2-2, with 10 bases matching TRBD2. V dropped 6 bases and J dropped 1; count of bases not matched to a gene: 5. There are 16 residues in the CDR3. The V gene's germline CDR1 is LNHDA and CDR2 SQIVND (reference sequence). The DNA of the CDR3 is TGTGCCAGTAGCCCGAGACTAGCGGGGAACACCGGGGAGCTGTTTTTT. Translation gives CASSPRLAGNTGELFF.

The table lists this clone with a count of one. This sequence joins TRBV5-1 and TRBJ1-2; D not resolved. This CDR3 region has 16 residues. CDR1 is SGHRS, CDR2 YFSETQ, per germline. V dropped 2 bases and J dropped 0 bases, with 14 bases sitting between them. DNA for the CDR3: TGCGCCAGCAGCTTAAATAAAGAAGCTTCTAACTATGGCTACACCTTC. Translating it yields CASSLNKEASNYGYTF. The complete variable domain, with remaining parts taken from reference TRBV5-1 and TRBJ1-2, reads KAGVTQTPRYLIKTRGQQVTLSCSPISGHRSVSWYQQTPGQGLQFLFEYFSETQRNKGNFPGRFSGRQFSNSRSEMNVSTLELGDSALYLCASSLNKEASNYGYTFGSGTRLTVV.

The chain is built from TRBV6-7 and TRBJ2-2, with 9 nucleotides matching TRBD2. TRBV6-7 is assigned to the ORF class and has an uncertain function. This CDR3 comprises 18 residues. The ends lost 0 bases at V and 5 bases at J; junction bases unmatched: 10. This CDR3 is CASSYSRGLAGITGELFF. CDR3 nucleotides: TGTGCCAGCAGTTACTCGAGAGGGCTAGCGGGGATAACCGGGGAGCTGTTTTTT.

This rearrangement joins TRBV20-1 to TRBJ1-4; D is ambiguous. CDR3 length: 11 residues. The germline V gene has CDR1 DFQATT and CDR2 SNEGSKA (reference sequence). V was shortened by 6 bases and J by 5 bases, with 7 bases between the two germline ends. For the CDR3, the DNA is TGCAGTGCACAGCTGAATGAAAAACTGTTTTTT. Amino acids: CSAQLNEKLFF.

The chain has TRBV19 and TRBJ1-5; perhaps TRBD1 as D (6 bases). Germline values: CDR1 LNHDA, CDR2 SQIVND (reference sequence). Between the trimmed V and J ends, which lost 5 bases and 3 bases, there was a span of 14 bases. CDR3 size: 15 residues. The chain's CDR3 is CASSARTEPNQPQHF. Written as DNA, the CDR3 is TGTGCCAGTAGTGCCCGGACAGAACCCAATCAGCCCCAGCATTTT.

The V gene is TRBV10-3, the J gene TRBJ1-1, with TRBD1 as a possible D gene (6 bases). This CDR3 region has 15 residues. Germline V gives CDR1 ENHRY, CDR2 SYGVKD. Trimming removed 5 bases from V and 2 bases from J, with 15 bases in between. The CDR3 protein is CAISRQDSLNTEAFF. In nucleotides, the CDR3 is TGTGCCATCAGTAGACAGGACAGCTTAAACACTGAAGCTTTCTTT.

The genes are TRBV2 and TRBJ2-7; 9 bases agree with TRBD1. V shed 7 bases and J 3 bases; nucleotides not matched to a gene: 4. The CDR3 sequence is 13 residues long. Germline V gene lookup returns CDR1 SNHLY and CDR2 FYNNEI. The DNA for the CDR3 is TGTGCCAGCACGGACAGGGGATTCTACGAGCAGTACTTC. Protein: CASTDRGFYEQYF.

The chain is built from TRBV15 and TRBJ1-5; tentatively, D is TRBD1 (6 bases). The CDR3 extends over 16 amino acids. The V end lost 1 base, the J end lost 4 bases, and 14 bases lay between the germline ends. Germline CDR1 LNHNV, CDR2 YYDKDF (reference sequence). DNA for the CDR3: TGTGCCACCAGCAGAGGCATGCAGGGGAGAAATCAGCCCCAGCATTTT. Translation: CATSRGMQGRNQPQHF. The variable domain in full, with the rest retrieved from reference TRBV15 and TRBJ1-5, is DAMVIQNPRYQVTQFGKPVTLSCSQTLNHNVMYWYQQKSSQAPKLLFHYYDKDFNNEADTPDNFQSRRPNTSFCFLDIRSPGLGDTAMYLCATSRGMQGRNQPQHFGDGTRLSIL.

The chain employs TRBV5-1 and TRBJ2-6, with 11 bases fitting TRBD1. J lost 0 bases, V lost 3 bases, and 5 bases had no gene match. Germline V lookup: CDR1 SGHRS, CDR2 YFSETQ. The CDR3 has 18 amino acids. The chain's CDR3 is CASSSGQGAPSGANVLTF. CDR3 DNA: TGCGCCAGCAGCTCCGGACAGGGGGCTCCCTCTGGGGCCAACGTCCTGACTTTC.

This clone occurred once. V gene TRBV9 combines with J gene TRBJ2-7; D might be TRBD1 (5 bases). CDR3 length equals 14 residues. V was shortened by 0 bases and J by 0 bases, with 7 bases between the two germline ends. Per germline, CDR1 SGDLS and CDR2 YYNGEE. CDR3 DNA sequence: TGTGCCAGCAGCGTAGGACAGAGCTCCTACGAGCAGTACTTC. It specifies CASSVGQSSYEQYF.

This clone was observed a handful of times. The genes are TRBV29-1 and TRBJ1-1; no firm D call. The V gene's germline CDR1 is SQVTM and CDR2 ANQGSEA. This CDR3 spans 13 amino acids. V dropped 5 bases and J dropped 0 bases, with 10 bases sitting between them. The DNA for the CDR3 is TGCAGCGTTCAGCGGACCTTGAACACTGAAGCTTTCTTT. It is translated as CSVQRTLNTEAFF.

The gene calls are TRBV9 and TRBJ2-2; 9 bases match TRBD1. Trimming at V came to 0 bases and at J to 6 bases, leaving 9 bases not matched to a gene. The germline CDR1 and CDR2 sequences are SGDLS and YYNGEE. This CDR3 has 17 residues. The CDR3 region is CASSVGDRVDRAGELFF. Here the CDR3 DNA reads TGTGCCAGCAGCGTAGGGGACAGGGTTGACCGGGCCGGGGAGCTGTTTTTT.

This chain joins TRBV6-1 and TRBJ1-2; D not resolved. The CDR3 sequence is 15 residues long. Trimming stripped 4 bases from V and 4 bases from J, with 16 bases between. Germline V CDR1 and CDR2: MNHNS, SASEGT. The CDR3 region is CASSVGLLAGYGYTF. CDR3 sequence (DNA): TGTGCCAGCAGTGTTGGACTGCTCGCAGGCTATGGCTACACCTTC.

V is TRBV5-1 and J is TRBJ2-3; TRBD1 aligns across 8 bases. Trimming at V came to 4 bases and at J to 15 bases, leaving 13 bases not matched to a gene. CDR1 is SGHRS, CDR2 YFSETQ, per germline. The CDR3 covers 13 residues. The CDR3 here is CASSSPGTGIHYF. The CDR3 DNA sequence: TGCGCCAGCAGCAGCCCGGGGACAGGCATCCATTATTTT.

This rearrangement joins TRBV29-1 to TRBJ2-1, with TRBD2 matching over 8 bases. Germline V gene sequence: CDR1 SQVTM, CDR2 ANQGSEA. With 7 bases clipped from V and 5 bases from J, the junction kept 4 bases outside the gene matches. The CDR3 length is 12 residues. The DNA for the CDR3 is TGCAGCGGGCTAGCGGGTAACAATGAGCAGTTCTTC. As protein: CSGLAGNNEQFF.

The chain couples TRBV5-6 to TRBJ2-3, with D maybe TRBD1 (5 bases). Germline lookup yields CDR1 SGHDT and CDR2 YYEEEE. The length of the CDR3 is 15 residues. Trimming left V 2 bases short and J 1 base short, with 11 bases between. The chain's CDR3 is CASSLRTGGTDTQYF. For the CDR3, the DNA is TGTGCCAGCAGCTTAAGAACAGGAGGCACAGATACGCAGTATTTT.